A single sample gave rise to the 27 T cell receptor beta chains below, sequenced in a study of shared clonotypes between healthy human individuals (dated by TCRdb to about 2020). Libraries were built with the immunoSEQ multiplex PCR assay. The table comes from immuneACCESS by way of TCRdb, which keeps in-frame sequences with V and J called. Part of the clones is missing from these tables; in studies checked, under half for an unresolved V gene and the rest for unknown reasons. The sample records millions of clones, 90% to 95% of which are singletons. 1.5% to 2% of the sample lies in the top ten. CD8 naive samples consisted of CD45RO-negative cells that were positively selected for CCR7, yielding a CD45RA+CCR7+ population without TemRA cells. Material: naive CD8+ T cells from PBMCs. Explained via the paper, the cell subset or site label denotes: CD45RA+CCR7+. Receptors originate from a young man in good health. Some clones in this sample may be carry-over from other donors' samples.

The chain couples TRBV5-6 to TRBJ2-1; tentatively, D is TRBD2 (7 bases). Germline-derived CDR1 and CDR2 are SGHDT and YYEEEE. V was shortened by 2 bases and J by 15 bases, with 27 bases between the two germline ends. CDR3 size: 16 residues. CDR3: CASSFYRVGRAGEAFF. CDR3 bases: TGTGCCAGCAGCTTCTACAGGGTCGGAAGGGCGGGAGAGGCGTTCTTC.

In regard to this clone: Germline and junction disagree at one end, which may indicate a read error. The CDR3 bases are TGTGCCAGCAGCTTGGGAGCCGGGTTTTTGGTCTTC. It encodes CASSLGAGFLVF. The chain combines TRBV5-6 with TRBJ2-1; no reliable D call. CDR3 length: 12 residues. CDR1 SGHDT and CDR2 YYEEEE come from the germline V gene.

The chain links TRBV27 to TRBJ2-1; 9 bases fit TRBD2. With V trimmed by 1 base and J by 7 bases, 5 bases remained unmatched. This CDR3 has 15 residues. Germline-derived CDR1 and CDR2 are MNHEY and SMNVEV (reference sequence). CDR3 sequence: CASSLYAGGPNEQFF. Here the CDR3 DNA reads TGTGCCAGCAGTTTATACGCGGGAGGGCCAAATGAGCAGTTCTTC.

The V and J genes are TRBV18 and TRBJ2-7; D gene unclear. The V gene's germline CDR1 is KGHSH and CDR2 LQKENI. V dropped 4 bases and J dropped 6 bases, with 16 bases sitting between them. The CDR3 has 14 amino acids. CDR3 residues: CASSQPPPVTEQYF. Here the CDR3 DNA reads TGTGCCAGCTCACAACCCCCCCCGGTCACCGAGCAGTACTTC.

The chain's CDR3 is CASSPLGTGVNQPQHF. The CDR3 DNA reads as TGTGCCAGCAGTCCCTTGGGGACAGGGGTCAATCAGCCCCAGCATTTT. V gene TRBV27 combines with J gene TRBJ1-5, with 10 nucleotides matching TRBD1. The germline gives CDR1 MNHEY, CDR2 SMNVEV (reference sequence). V shed 5 bases, J shed 3 bases, and the junction held 7 bases outside the gene matches. The CDR3 spans 16 residues.

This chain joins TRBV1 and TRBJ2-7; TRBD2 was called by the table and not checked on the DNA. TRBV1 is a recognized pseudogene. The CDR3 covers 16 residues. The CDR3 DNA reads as TGCACCAGCAGCCCCCACATAGCGGGAGGACCCTACGAGCAGTACTTC. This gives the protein CTSSPHIAGGPYEQYF.

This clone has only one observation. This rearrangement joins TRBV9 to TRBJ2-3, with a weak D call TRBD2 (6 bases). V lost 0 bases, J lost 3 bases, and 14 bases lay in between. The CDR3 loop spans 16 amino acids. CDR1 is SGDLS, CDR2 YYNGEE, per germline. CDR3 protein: CASSVVVGGETDTQYF. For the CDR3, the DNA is TGTGCCAGCAGCGTAGTGGTGGGAGGCGAAACAGATACGCAGTATTTT.

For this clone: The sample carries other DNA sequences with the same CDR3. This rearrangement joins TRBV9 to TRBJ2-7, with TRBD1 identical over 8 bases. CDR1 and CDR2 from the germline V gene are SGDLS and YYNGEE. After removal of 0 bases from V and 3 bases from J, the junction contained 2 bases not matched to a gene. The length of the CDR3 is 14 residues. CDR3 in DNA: TGTGCCAGCAGCGTAGGGGACAGGAGCTACGAGCAGTACTTC. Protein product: CASSVGDRSYEQYF.

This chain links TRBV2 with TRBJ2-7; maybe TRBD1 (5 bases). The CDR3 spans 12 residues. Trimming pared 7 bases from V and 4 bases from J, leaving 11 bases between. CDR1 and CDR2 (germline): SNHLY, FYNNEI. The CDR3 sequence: CASIGHQYEQYF. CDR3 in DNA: TGTGCCAGCATCGGACACCAGTACGAGCAGTACTTC.

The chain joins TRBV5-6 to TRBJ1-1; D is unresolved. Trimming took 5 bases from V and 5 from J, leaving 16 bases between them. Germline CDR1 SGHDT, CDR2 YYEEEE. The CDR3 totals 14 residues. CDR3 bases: TGTGCCAGCAGACCCATTGGAGAGGCGACTGAAGCTTTCTTT. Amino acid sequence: CASRPIGEATEAFF. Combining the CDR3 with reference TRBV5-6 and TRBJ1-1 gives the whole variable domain DAGVTQSPTHLIKTRGQQVTLRCSPKSGHDTVSWYQQALGQGPQFIFQYYEEEERQRGNFPDRFSGHQFPNYSSELNVNALLLGDSALYLCASRPIGEATEAFFGQGTRLTVV.

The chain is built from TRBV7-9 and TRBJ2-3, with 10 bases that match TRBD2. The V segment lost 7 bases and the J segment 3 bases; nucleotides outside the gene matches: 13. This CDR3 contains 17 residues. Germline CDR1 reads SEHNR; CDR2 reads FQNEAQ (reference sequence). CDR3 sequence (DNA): TGTGCCAGCATCCCCCCCCTAGCGGGAGATCGGACAGATACGCAGTATTTT. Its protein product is CASIPPLAGDRTDTQYF. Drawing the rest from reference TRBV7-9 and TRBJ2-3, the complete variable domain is DTGVSQNPRHKITKRGQNVTFRCDPISEHNRLYWYRQTLGQGPEFLTYFQNEAQLEKSRLLSDRFSAERPKGSFSTLEIQRTEQGDSAMYLCASIPPLAGDRTDTQYFGPGTRLTVL.

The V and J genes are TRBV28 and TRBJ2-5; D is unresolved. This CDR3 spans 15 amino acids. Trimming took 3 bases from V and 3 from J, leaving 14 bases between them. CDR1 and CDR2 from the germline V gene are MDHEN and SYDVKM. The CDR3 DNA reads TGTGCCAGCAGTTTTCGGGCAGGAGAGGAAGAGACCCAGTACTTC. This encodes CASSFRAGEEETQYF.

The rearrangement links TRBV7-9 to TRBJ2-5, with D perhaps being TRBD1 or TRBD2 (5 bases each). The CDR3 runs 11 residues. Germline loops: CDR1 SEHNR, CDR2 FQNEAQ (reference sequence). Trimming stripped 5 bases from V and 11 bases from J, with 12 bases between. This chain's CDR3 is CASSPGTEQYF. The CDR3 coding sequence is TGTGCCAGCAGCCCAGGGACGGAGCAGTACTTC.

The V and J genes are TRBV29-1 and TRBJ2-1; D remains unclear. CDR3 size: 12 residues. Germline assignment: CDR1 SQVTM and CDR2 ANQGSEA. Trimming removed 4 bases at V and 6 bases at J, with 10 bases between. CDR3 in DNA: TGCAGCGTTGCTTCTCCCGCCAATGAGCAGTTCTTC. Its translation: CSVASPANEQFF.

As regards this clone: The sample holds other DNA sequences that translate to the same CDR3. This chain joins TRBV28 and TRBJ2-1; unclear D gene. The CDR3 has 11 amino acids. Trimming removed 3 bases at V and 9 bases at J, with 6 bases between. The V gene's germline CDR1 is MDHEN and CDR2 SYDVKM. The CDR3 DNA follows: TGTGCCAGCAGTTTTAGTGGTGAGCAGTTCTTC. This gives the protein CASSFSGEQFF.

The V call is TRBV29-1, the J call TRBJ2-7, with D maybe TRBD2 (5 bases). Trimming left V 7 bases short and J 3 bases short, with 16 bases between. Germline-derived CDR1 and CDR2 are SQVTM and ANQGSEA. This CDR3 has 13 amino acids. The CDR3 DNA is TGCAGCGCCGCCGGTTTAGGGAGCTACGAGCAGTACTTC. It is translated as CSAAGLGSYEQYF.

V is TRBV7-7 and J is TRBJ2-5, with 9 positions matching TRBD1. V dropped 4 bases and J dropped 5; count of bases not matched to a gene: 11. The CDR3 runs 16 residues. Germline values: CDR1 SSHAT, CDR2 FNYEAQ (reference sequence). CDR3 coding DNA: TGTGCCAGCAGCTACCGGGACAGGGCCTTACTGGAGACCCAGTACTTC. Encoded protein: CASSYRDRALLETQYF.

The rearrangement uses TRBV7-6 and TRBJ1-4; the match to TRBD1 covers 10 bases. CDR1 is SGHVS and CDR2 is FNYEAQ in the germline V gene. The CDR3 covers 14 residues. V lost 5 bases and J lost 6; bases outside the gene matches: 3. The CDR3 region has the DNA TGTGCCAGCAGCGCGGGACAGGGGTATGAAAAACTGTTTTTT. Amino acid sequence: CASSAGQGYEKLFF.

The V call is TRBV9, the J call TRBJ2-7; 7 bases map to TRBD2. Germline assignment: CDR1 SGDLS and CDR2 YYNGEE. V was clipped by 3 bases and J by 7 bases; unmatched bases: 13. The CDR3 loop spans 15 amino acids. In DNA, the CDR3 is TGTGCCAGCAGCGCGTGGGGGGGAGGCCTCAAGGAGCAGTACTTC. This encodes CASSAWGGGLKEQYF.

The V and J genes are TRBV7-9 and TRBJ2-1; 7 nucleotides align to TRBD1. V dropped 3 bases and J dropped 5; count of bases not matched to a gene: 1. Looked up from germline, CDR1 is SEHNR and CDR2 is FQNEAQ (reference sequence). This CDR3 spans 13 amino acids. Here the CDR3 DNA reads TGTGCCAGCAGCTTTGGACAGGACAATGAGCAGTTCTTC. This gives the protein CASSFGQDNEQFF.

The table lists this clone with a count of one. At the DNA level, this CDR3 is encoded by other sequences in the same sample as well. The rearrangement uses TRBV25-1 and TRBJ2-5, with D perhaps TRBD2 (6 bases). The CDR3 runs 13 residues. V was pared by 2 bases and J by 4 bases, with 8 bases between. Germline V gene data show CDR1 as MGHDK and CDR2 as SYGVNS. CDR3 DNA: TGTGCCAGCAGTGAAGGGCGGGGAGAGACCCAGTACTTC. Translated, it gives CASSEGRGETQYF. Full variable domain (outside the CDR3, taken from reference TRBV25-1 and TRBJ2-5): EADIYQTPRYLVIGTGKKITLECSQTMGHDKMYWYQQDPGMELHLIHYSYGVNSTEKGDLSSESTVSRIRTEHFPLTLESARPSHTSQYLCASSEGRGETQYFGPGTRLLVL.

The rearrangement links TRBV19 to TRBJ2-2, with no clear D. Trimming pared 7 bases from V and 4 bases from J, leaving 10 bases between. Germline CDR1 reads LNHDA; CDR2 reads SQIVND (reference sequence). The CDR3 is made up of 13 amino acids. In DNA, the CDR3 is TGTGCCAGTATTCGTTTCTCCACCGGGGAGCTGTTTTTT. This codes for CASIRFSTGELFF. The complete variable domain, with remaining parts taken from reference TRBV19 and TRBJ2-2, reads DGGITQSPKYLFRKEGQNVTLSCEQNLNHDAMYWYRQDPGQGLRLIYYSQIVNDFQKGDIAEGYSVSREKKESFPLTVTSAQKNPTAFYLCASIRFSTGELFFGEGSRLTVL.

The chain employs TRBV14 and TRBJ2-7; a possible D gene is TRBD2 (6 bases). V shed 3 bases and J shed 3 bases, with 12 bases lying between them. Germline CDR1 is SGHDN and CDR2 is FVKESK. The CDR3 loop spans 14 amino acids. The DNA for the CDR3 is TGTGCCAGCAGCCAGGGGTGGGGGGACTACGAGCAGTACTTC. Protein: CASSQGWGDYEQYF. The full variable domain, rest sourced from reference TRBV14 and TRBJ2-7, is EAGVTQFPSHSVIEKGQTVTLRCDPISGHDNLYWYRRVMGKEIKFLLHFVKESKQDESGMPNNRFLAERTGGTYSTLKVQPAELEDSGVYFCASSQGWGDYEQYFGPGTRLTVT.

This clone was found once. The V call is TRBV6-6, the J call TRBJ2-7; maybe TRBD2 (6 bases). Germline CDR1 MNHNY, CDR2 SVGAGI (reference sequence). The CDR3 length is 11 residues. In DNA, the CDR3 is TGTGCGGGCGGGGACTCCTACGAGCAGTACTTC. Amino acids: CAGGDSYEQYF.

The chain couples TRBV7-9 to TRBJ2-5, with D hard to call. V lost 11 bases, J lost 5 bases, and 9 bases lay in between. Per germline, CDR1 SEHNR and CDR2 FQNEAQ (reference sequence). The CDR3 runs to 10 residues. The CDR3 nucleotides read TGTGCCGCCGACGAGGAGACCCAGTACTTC. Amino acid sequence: CAADEETQYF.

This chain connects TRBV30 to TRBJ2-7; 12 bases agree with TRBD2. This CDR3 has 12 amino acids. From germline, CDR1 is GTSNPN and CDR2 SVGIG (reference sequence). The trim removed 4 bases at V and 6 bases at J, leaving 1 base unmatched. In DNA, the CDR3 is TGTGCCTGGACGGGACTAGCGGGCGAGCAGTACTTC. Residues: CAWTGLAGEQYF. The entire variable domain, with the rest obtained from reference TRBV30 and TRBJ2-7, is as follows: SQTIHQWPATLVQPVGSPLSLECTVEGTSNPNLYWYRQAAGRGLQLLFYSVGIGQISSEVPQNLSASRPQDRQFILSSKKLLLSDSGFYLCAWTGLAGEQYFGPGTRLTVT.

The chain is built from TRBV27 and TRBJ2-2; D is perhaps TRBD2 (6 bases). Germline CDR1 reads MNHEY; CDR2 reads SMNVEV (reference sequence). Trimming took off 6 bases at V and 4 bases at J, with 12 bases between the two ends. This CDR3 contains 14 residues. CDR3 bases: TGTGCCAGCAGAGACCGGGGAGGCACCGGGGAGCTGTTTTTT. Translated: CASRDRGGTGELFF.